Below, 23 T cell receptor beta chains from the same sample are listed, as sequenced in a study of shared clonotypes between healthy human individuals. Some clones are missing from TCRdb's copy, which holds only in-frame ones; the method was immunoSEQ multiplex PCR. The profile shows hundreds of thousands of clones, about 74% of them singletons. Sequencing input: memory CD4+ T cells sorted from blood. Sample subset: CD45RA-negative fraction. These receptors were collected from a woman in her 30s in good health.

The chain joins TRBV18 to TRBJ2-1; D is ambiguous. Trimming removed 5 bases at V and 6 bases at J, with 17 bases between. The CDR3 extends over 15 amino acids. CDR1 and CDR2 (germline): KGHSH, LQKENI. CDR3: CASSKGTRLLNEQFF. CDR3 DNA sequence: TGTGCCAGCTCAAAGGGAACACGTCTTCTCAATGAGCAGTTCTTC.

The rearrangement joins TRBV6-5 to TRBJ2-7; 10 bases agree with TRBD1. The V gene's germline CDR1 is MNHEY and CDR2 SVGAGI. The CDR3 sequence is 15 residues long. V lost 5 bases, J lost 3 bases, and 7 bases stayed unmatched. The CDR3 DNA is TGTGCCAGCAGTATTGGCCGGGACAGGGGCTACGAGCAGTACTTC. It specifies CASSIGRDRGYEQYF.

This clone was detected a few times. V and J are TRBV29-1 and TRBJ2-7; perhaps TRBD2 as D (5 bases). Looked up from germline, CDR1 is SQVTM and CDR2 is ANQGSEA. V lost 4 bases, J lost 3 bases, and 10 bases lay in between. The CDR3 is 12 amino acids. The CDR3 protein is CSVVERNYEQYF. The CDR3 DNA reads TGCAGCGTTGTGGAGCGGAACTACGAGCAGTACTTC.

The rearrangement uses TRBV29-1 and TRBJ2-2, with 8 positions matching TRBD2. J was trimmed by 5 bases and V by 7 bases; bases with no gene match: 12. CDR3 length equals 15 residues. Germline V gene sequence: CDR1 SQVTM, CDR2 ANQGSEA. The CDR3 DNA reads as TGCAGCGGGGCCCGAGCGGGAGTGCAAACCGGGGAGCTGTTTTTT. Translating gives CSGARAGVQTGELFF.

The chain is built from TRBV19 and TRBJ2-1; perhaps TRBD2 as D (5 bases). The V end lost 3 bases, the J end lost 2 bases, and 11 bases lay between the germline ends. The CDR3 extends over 15 amino acids. Germline CDR1 LNHDA, CDR2 SQIVND (reference sequence). CDR3 amino acids: CASSINKEAYNEQFF. CDR3 nucleotide sequence: TGTGCCAGTAGTATTAATAAGGAGGCCTACAATGAGCAGTTCTTC.

The chain uses TRBV7-8 and TRBJ2-7, with no clear D. Trimming cost V 1 base and J 3 bases, with 7 bases left between them. The CDR3 runs 13 residues. Germline lookup yields CDR1 SGHVS and CDR2 FQNEAQ. CDR3 protein: CASSLGLDYEQYF. Written as DNA, the CDR3 is TGTGCCAGCAGCTTAGGACTCGACTACGAGCAGTACTTC. The entire variable domain, with the rest obtained from reference TRBV7-8 and TRBJ2-7, is as follows: GAGVSQSPRYKVAKRGQDVALRCDPISGHVSLFWYQQALGQGPEFLTYFQNEAQLDKSGLPSDRFFAERPEGSVSTLKIQRTQQEDSAVYLCASSLGLDYEQYFGPGTRLTVT.

The chain recombines TRBV4-1 with TRBJ1-5; 10 nucleotides match TRBD1. CDR1 is MGHRA, CDR2 YSYEKL, per germline. V dropped 2 bases and J dropped 2; count of bases not matched to a gene: 12. This CDR3 has 19 residues. The CDR3 DNA follows: TGCGCCAGCAGCCAACCGGGACAGGGGAAAAGAGGGGGCAATCAGCCCCAGCATTTT. Translated: CASSQPGQGKRGGNQPQHF.

This sequence joins TRBV4-1 and TRBJ2-3; D possibly corresponds to TRBD2 (6 bases). Trimming took off 0 bases at V and 2 bases at J, with 18 bases between the two ends. The length of the CDR3 is 18 residues. The V gene's germline CDR1 is MGHRA and CDR2 YSYEKL. The DNA for the CDR3 is TGCGCCAGCAGCCAAGATGGAGGGACCGCTCACGACACAGATACGCAGTATTTT. Protein product: CASSQDGGTAHDTDTQYF.

CDR3 amino acids: CASSGISTTEAFF. The CDR3 DNA follows: TGCGCCAGCAGTGGGATCTCGACCACTGAAGCTTTCTTT. V gene TRBV5-1 combines with J gene TRBJ1-1; no reliable D call. This CDR3 contains 13 residues. Germline values: CDR1 SGHRS, CDR2 YFSETQ. V lost 5 bases and J lost 4, with 12 bases in between. Looking up the rest from reference TRBV5-1 and TRBJ1-1 gives the full variable domain: KAGVTQTPRYLIKTRGQQVTLSCSPISGHRSVSWYQQTPGQGLQFLFEYFSETQRNKGNFPGRFSGRQFSNSRSEMNVSTLELGDSALYLCASSGISTTEAFFGQGTRLTVV.

On this clone itself: Other nucleotide sequences in the sample specify the same CDR3. This chain uses TRBV29-1 with TRBJ1-1; 7 nucleotides line up with TRBD1. V gave up 5 bases and J gave up 0 bases; unmatched junction bases: 6. The CDR3 loop spans 14 amino acids. Germline lookup yields CDR1 SQVTM and CDR2 ANQGSEA. Here the CDR3 reads CSVRTGPLNTEAFF. CDR3 nucleotides: TGCAGCGTTAGGACAGGACCATTGAACACTGAAGCTTTCTTT.

This clone was seen a few times. The gene calls are TRBV28 and TRBJ1-3, with D unclear. Germline loops: CDR1 MDHEN, CDR2 SYDVKM. The CDR3 loop spans 15 amino acids. V lost 5 bases, J lost 4 bases, and 15 bases lay in between. The DNA of the CDR3 is TGTGCCAGCAGTAACGACTGGGTATCCGGAAACACCATATATTTT. Translating gives CASSNDWVSGNTIYF. Variable domain in full (rest from reference TRBV28 and TRBJ1-3): DVKVTQSSRYLVKRTGEKVFLECVQDMDHENMFWYRQDPGLGLRLIYFSYDVKMKEKGDIPEGYSVSREKKERFSLILESASTNQTSMYLCASSNDWVSGNTIYFGEGSWLTVV.

The CDR3 reads CASSPGASGLREQYF. The DNA for the CDR3 is TGCGCCAGCAGCCCCGGAGCTAGCGGGTTACGCGAGCAGTACTTC. This chain joins TRBV5-1 and TRBJ2-7, with TRBD2 matching 8 bases. V dropped 4 bases and J dropped 6; count of bases not matched to a gene: 12. CDR3 length: 15 amino acids. Germline lookup yields CDR1 SGHRS and CDR2 YFSETQ.

The chain employs TRBV4-2 and TRBJ2-2; 7 nucleotides agree with TRBD2. The V segment lost 2 bases and the J segment 3 bases; nucleotides outside the gene matches: 3. There are 15 residues in the CDR3. Germline V gives CDR1 LGHNA, CDR2 YNFKEQ. CDR3 loop: CASSQKAGHTGELFF. CDR3 bases: TGTGCCAGCAGCCAAAAAGCGGGACACACCGGGGAGCTGTTTTTT.

CDR3 region: CASSAPGRGTFYNEQFF. Here the CDR3 DNA reads TGTGCCAGCAGTGCCCCCGGTCGTGGAACTTTCTACAATGAGCAGTTCTTC. This chain joins TRBV6-1 and TRBJ2-1; D not certain. Trimming removed 4 bases from V and 3 bases from J, with 19 bases in between. Germline-derived CDR1 and CDR2 are MNHNS and SASEGT. This CDR3 has 17 residues.

This chain joins TRBV13 and TRBJ2-7; D is uncertain. CDR1 is PRHDT, CDR2 FYEKMQ, per germline (reference sequence). Deletions cut 1 base from V and 2 bases from J, with 9 bases between. CDR3 size: 14 residues. CDR3 loop: CASSLVGRTYEQYF. The CDR3 DNA follows: TGTGCCAGCAGCTTAGTGGGAAGAACCTACGAGCAGTACTTC.

The chain is built from TRBV14 and TRBJ2-3, with D unresolved. The CDR3 extends over 16 amino acids. The V and J ends lost 0 bases and 2 bases respectively, with 12 bases between them. Per germline, CDR1 SGHDN and CDR2 FVKESK. CDR3 sequence: CASSQDSSSFTDTQYF. In DNA, the CDR3 is TGTGCCAGCAGCCAAGATTCTTCCAGTTTCACAGATACGCAGTATTTT.

The sample holds a few counts of this clone. In the same sample, other DNA sequences code for this CDR3. This rearrangement joins TRBV5-1 to TRBJ2-1; maybe TRBD1 (6 bases). Germline V gives CDR1 SGHRS, CDR2 YFSETQ. V gave up 4 bases and J gave up 0 bases, with 11 bases separating them. This CDR3 region has 15 residues. For the CDR3, the DNA is TGCGCCAGCAGCATTGACAGGCCCTCCTACAATGAGCAGTTCTTC. Its protein is CASSIDRPSYNEQFF.

The rearrangement joins TRBV7-9 to TRBJ2-6; 11 bases line up with TRBD1. CDR3 length equals 17 residues. The germline gives CDR1 SEHNR, CDR2 FQNEAQ (reference sequence). The ends lost 5 bases at V and 2 bases at J; junction bases unmatched: 5. The CDR3 reads CASSPGTGGAGANVLTF. The CDR3 DNA sequence: TGTGCCAGCAGCCCCGGGACAGGGGGAGCTGGGGCCAACGTCCTGACTTTC.

This clone occurred a few times. The chain is built from TRBV19 and TRBJ2-5; the D is unclear. The ends were cut back, 3 bases at V and 2 bases at J, with 7 bases in the middle. CDR3 length equals 13 residues. Germline V gene sequence: CDR1 LNHDA, CDR2 SQIVND (reference sequence). The CDR3, as DNA: TGTGCCAGTAGTATTACAGAACAAGAGACCCAGTACTTC. It yields the protein CASSITEQETQYF.

J is TRBJ2-4 and V is TRBV7-8; D possibly uses TRBD1 or TRBD2 (6 bases each). Trimming cost V 2 bases and J 6 bases, with 11 bases left between them. The CDR3 is 14 amino acids. From germline, CDR1 is SGHVS and CDR2 FQNEAQ. The CDR3 loop is CASSLTGAGNIQYF. CDR3 sequence (DNA): TGTGCCAGCAGCTTAACGGGGGCGGGAAACATTCAGTACTTC.

This clone occurred a few times. The chain has TRBV2 and TRBJ2-1; possibly TRBD1 for D (6 bases). Germline values: CDR1 SNHLY, CDR2 FYNNEI. The CDR3 spans 15 residues. Trimming stripped 5 bases from V and 4 bases from J, with 15 bases between. The CDR3 sequence is CASSNQGIAYNEQFF. CDR3 coding DNA: TGTGCCAGCAGTAATCAGGGGATAGCATACAATGAGCAGTTCTTC.

The V and J genes are TRBV28 and TRBJ2-2; TRBD2 matches at 9 bases. The V segment lost 4 bases and the J segment 1 base; nucleotides outside the gene matches: 1. There are 15 residues in the CDR3. The germline V gene encodes CDR1 MDHEN and CDR2 SYDVKM. The DNA for the CDR3 is TGTGCCAGCAGTTCTAGCGGGGAGAACACCGGGGAGCTGTTTTTT. Translation: CASSSSGENTGELFF.

This rearrangement joins TRBV18 to TRBJ2-3; the D call may be TRBD1 or TRBD2 (5 bases each). The CDR3 has 17 amino acids. The V end was cut by 0 bases, the J end by 3 bases, with 16 bases between. In germline, CDR1 is KGHSH, CDR2 LQKENI. The CDR3 DNA sequence: TGTGCCAGCTCACCACCTCCGGGACCACTTGGGACAGATACGCAGTATTTT. This encodes CASSPPPGPLGTDTQYF.